The TCR beta chain under discussion was sequenced for a study of graft-versus-host responses after intestinal transplantation. Points on this clone: The antigen is unknown.

Findings and limits, study-wide: Early post-transplant HvG declines tracked with peak circulating GvH clone levels.

Method: immunoSEQ multiplex PCR; TCRdb's copy keeps in-frame clones and lacks some. Of tens of thousands of clones in the sample, roughly nine tenths were seen once. The CDR3 consists of 13 residues. Germline V lookup: CDR1 SGHNT, CDR2 YYREEE (reference sequence). Trimming left V 3 bases short and J 3 bases short, with 6 bases between. The TCR was taken from a human donor who received an intestinal transplant. The chain carries TRBV5-4 and TRBJ2-2, with D perhaps TRBD1 (6 bases). Sequences were derived from unstimulated CD8+ T cells sorted from spleen or lymph node cells, sampled before intestinal transplant. In DNA form, the CDR3 reads TGTGCCAGCAGCTACAGGGACACCGGGGAGCTGTTTTTT. Amino acid sequence: CASSYRDTGELFF.